Presented here are 8 T cell receptor beta chains from one specimen sequenced in a study of Graves' ophthalmopathy and Graves' hyperthyroidism. The authors amplified TCR beta CDR3 regions from RNA transcripts. The library came from an HTBI-primed first-round RT-PCR and a second-round multiplex PCR. Using its own MiXCR run on the multiplex PCR reads, TCRdb lists one record per CDR3 protein. The table includes some 410,000 distinct CDR3 sequences, roughly 21% detected once. Sequencing was carried out using peripheral blood. These receptor sequences come from a woman under 30 with stable Graves' hyperthyroidism.

This clonotype came up many times. The chain joins TRBV19 to TRBJ2-5; D remains unclear. The CDR3 runs to 14 residues. The V and J ends lost 5 bases and 3 bases respectively, with 13 bases between them. Germline CDR1 reads LNHDA; CDR2 reads SQIVND (reference sequence). The CDR3 protein is CASSSGPKKETQYF. The CDR3 DNA reads TGTGCCAGTAGTTCGGGTCCGAAGAAAGAGACCCAGTACTTC.

This clonotype was detected a few times. The chain carries TRBV7-2 and TRBJ1-1; D ambiguous. The CDR3 runs 14 residues. Trimming left V 3 bases short and J 1 base short, with 9 bases between. CDR1 and CDR2 (germline): SGHTA, FQGNSA. The CDR3 sequence is CASSFTPRNTEAFF. In DNA form, the CDR3 reads TGTGCCAGCAGCTTTACCCCACGGAACACTGAAGCTTTCTTT.

In this sample, this clonotype turned up many times. This chain joins TRBV7-9 and TRBJ1-5, with D hard to call. From germline, CDR1 is SEHNR and CDR2 FQNEAQ (reference sequence). This CDR3 is built from 14 residues. Trimming shortened V by 6 bases and J by 5 bases, and 14 bases separated the two germline ends. The CDR3 protein is CASSKFGLDQPQHF. Here the CDR3 DNA reads TGTGCCAGCAGTAAGTTCGGGCTGGATCAGCCCCAGCATTTT. Full variable domain (remainder filled in from reference TRBV7-9 and TRBJ1-5): DTGVSQNPRHKITKRGQNVTFRCDPISEHNRLYWYRQTLGQGPEFLTYFQNEAQLEKSRLLSDRFSAERPKGSFSTLEIQRTEQGDSAMYLCASSKFGLDQPQHFGDGTRLSIL.

This clonotype was recorded many times. This chain joins TRBV10-3 and TRBJ2-7; 11 positions match TRBD1. The V and J ends lost 7 bases and 5 bases, in that order; junction bases with no gene match: 10. The CDR3 sequence is 15 residues long. CDR1 is ENHRY and CDR2 is SYGVKD in the germline V gene. The CDR3 DNA is TGTGCCATCAAGGGACAGGGGGGTTCGGACGACGAGCAGTACTTC. Translation: CAIKGQGGSDDEQYF.

This clonotype was recorded at least ten times. The chain combines TRBV7-2 with TRBJ1-2, with 7 bases aligning to TRBD1. From germline, CDR1 is SGHTA and CDR2 FQGNSA. This CDR3 is built from 14 residues. J gave up 6 bases and V 4 bases, and 8 bases lay outside the gene matches. DNA for the CDR3: TGTGCCAGCAGCTCCGACAGGGAAGTAGATGGCTACACCTTC. Amino acid sequence: CASSSDREVDGYTF.

This clonotype was seen at least ten times. The chain joins TRBV15 to TRBJ2-7; 9 nucleotides match TRBD1. Germline CDR1 LNHNV, CDR2 YYDKDF (reference sequence). The CDR3 totals 17 residues. V was clipped by 0 bases and J by 2 bases; unmatched bases: 8. CDR3 in amino acids: CATSRDLMDRGAYEQYF. The CDR3 DNA sequence: TGTGCCACCAGCAGAGATCTCATGGACAGGGGAGCCTACGAGCAGTACTTC.

This clonotype was picked up many times. This chain uses TRBV6-2 or TRBV6-3 with TRBJ2-7; D is unclear. The germline V and J ends were trimmed by 5 bases and 5 bases, with 13 bases remaining between them. The CDR3 runs to 13 residues. The germline V gene has CDR1 MNHEY and CDR2 SVGEGT. CDR3 nucleotide sequence: TGTGCCAGCAGTCCGGGCCTAGGGAACGAGCAGTACTTC. Amino acids: CASSPGLGNEQYF.

A remark on this clonotype: Possible read error: a much larger clone is one base away. This sequence joins TRBV7-2 and TRBJ1-2, with D hard to call. V dropped 2 bases and J dropped 3 bases, with 1 base sitting between them. Germline V gene data show CDR1 as SGHTA and CDR2 as FQGNSA. The CDR3 is 11 amino acids. In DNA form, the CDR3 reads TGTGCCAGCAGCTTATACTATGGCTACACCTTC. Amino acids: CASSLYYGYTF.